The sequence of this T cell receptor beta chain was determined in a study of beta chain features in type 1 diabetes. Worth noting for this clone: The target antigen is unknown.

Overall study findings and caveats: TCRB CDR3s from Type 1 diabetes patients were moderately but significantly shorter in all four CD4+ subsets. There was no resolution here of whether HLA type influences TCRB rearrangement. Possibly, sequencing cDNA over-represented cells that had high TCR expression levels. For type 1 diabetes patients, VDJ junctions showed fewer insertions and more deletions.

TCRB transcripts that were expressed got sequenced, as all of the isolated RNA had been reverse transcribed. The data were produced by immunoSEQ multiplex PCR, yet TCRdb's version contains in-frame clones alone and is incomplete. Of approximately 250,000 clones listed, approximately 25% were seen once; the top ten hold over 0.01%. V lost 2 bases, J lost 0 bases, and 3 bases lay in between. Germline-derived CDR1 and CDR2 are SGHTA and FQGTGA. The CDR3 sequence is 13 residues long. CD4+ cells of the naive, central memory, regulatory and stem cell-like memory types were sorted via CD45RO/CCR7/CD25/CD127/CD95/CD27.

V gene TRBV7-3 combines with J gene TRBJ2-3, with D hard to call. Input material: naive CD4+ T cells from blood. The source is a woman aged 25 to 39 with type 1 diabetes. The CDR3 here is CASSLSSTDTQYF. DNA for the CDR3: TGTGCCAGCAGCTTATCTAGCACAGATACGCAGTATTTT.